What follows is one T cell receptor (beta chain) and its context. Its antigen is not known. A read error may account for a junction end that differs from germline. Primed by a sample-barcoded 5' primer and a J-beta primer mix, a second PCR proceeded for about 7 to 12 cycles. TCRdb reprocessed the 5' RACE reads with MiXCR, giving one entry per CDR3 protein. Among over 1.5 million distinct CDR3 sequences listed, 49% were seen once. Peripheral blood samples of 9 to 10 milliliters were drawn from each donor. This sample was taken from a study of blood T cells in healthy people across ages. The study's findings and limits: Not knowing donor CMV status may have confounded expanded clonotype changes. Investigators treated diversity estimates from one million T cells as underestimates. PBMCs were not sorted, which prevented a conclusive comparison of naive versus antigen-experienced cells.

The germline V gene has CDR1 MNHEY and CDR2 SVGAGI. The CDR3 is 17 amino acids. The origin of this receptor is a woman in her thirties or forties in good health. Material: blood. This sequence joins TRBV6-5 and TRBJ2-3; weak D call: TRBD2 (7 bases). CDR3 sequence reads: CASSYGRGRGRTGTQYF. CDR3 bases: TGTGCCAGCAGTTACGGGCGGGGGCGGGGCCGCACAGGTACGCAGTATTTT.